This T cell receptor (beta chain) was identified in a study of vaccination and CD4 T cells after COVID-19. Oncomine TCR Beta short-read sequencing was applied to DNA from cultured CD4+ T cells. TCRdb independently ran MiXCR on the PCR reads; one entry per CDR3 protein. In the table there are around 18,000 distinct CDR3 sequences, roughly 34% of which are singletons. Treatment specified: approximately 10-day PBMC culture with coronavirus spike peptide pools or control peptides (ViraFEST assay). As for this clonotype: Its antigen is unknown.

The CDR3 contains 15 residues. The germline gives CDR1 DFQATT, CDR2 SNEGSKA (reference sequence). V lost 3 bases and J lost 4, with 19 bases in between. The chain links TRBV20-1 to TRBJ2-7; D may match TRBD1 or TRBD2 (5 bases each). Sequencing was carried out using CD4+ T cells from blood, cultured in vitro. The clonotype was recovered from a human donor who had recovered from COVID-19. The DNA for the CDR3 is TGCAGTGCTAGCAAATGGGACCGAGCCCTATACGAGCAGTACTTC. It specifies CSASKWDRALYEQYF.